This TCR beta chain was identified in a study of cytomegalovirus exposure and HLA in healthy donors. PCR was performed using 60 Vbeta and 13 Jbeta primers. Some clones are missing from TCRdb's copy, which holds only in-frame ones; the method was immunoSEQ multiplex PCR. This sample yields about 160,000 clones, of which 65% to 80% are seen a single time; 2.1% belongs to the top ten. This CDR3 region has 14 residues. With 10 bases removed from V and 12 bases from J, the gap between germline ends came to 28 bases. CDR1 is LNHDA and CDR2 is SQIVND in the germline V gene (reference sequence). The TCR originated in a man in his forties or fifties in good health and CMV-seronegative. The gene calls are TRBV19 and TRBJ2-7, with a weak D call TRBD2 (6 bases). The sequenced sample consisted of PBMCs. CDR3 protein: CATSSPGESLLWYF. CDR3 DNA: TGTGCCACTTCATCCCCGGGGGAGTCCCTACTGTGGTACTTC.